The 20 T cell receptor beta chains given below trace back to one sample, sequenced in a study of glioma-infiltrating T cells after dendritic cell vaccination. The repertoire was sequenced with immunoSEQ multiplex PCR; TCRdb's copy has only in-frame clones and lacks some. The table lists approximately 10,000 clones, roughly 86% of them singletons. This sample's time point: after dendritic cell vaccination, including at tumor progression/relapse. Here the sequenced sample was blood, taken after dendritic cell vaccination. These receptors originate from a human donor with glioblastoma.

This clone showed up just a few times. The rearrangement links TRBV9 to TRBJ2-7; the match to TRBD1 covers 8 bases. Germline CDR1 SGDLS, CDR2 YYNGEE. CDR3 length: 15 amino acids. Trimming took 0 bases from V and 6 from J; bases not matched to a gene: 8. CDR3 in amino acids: CASSVDVRGHVEQYF. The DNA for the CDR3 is TGTGCCAGCAGCGTAGATGTCAGGGGGCACGTCGAGCAGTACTTC. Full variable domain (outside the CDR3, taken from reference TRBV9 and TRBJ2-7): DSGVTQTPKHLITATGQRVTLRCSPRSGDLSVYWYQQSLDQGLQFLIQYYNGEERAKGNILERFSAQQFPDLHSELNLSSLELGDSALYFCASSVDVRGHVEQYFGPGTRLTVT.

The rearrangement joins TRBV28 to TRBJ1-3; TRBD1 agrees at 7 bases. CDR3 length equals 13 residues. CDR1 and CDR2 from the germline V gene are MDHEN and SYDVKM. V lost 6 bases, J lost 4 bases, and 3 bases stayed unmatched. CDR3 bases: TGTGCCAGCAGGGACAGGACCGGAAACACCATATATTTT. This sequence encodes CASRDRTGNTIYF.

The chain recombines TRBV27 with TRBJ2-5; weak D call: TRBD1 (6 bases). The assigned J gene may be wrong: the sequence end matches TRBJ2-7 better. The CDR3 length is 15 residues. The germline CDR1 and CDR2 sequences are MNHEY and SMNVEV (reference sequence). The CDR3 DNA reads TGTGCCAGCAGTTCGACGTCCGGGAAGGGGGTCGAGCAGTACTTC. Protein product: CASSSTSGKGVEQYF.

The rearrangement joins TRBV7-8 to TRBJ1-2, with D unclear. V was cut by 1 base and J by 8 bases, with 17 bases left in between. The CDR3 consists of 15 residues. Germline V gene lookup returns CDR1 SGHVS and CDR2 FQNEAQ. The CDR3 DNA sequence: TGTGCCAGCAGCTTAGTTCCAGCCCAAGGCGGGGGCTACACCTTC. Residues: CASSLVPAQGGGYTF.

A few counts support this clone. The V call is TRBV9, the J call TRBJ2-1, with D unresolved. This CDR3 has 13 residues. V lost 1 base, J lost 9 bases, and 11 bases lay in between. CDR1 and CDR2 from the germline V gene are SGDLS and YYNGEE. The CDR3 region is CASSVYERREQFF. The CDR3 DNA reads TGTGCCAGCAGCGTATACGAGCGTCGTGAGCAGTTCTTC.

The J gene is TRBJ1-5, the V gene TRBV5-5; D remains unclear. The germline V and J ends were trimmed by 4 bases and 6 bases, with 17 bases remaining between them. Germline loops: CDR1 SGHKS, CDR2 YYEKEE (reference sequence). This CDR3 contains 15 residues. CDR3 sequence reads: CASSPGGFRSQPQHF. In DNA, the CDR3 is TGTGCCAGCAGCCCGGGAGGGTTTAGGAGTCAGCCCCAGCATTTT.

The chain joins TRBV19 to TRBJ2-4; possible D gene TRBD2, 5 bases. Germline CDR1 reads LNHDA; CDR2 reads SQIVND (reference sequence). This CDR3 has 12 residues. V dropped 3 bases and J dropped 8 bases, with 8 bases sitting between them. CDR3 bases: TGTGCCAGTAGTATCGGGGTAGACATTCAGTACTTC. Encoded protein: CASSIGVDIQYF.

The CDR3 nucleotides are TGCGCCAGCAGCCTGACTAGCGGGCGCTCCTACAATGAGCAGTTCTTC. Translated: CASSLTSGRSYNEQFF. The chain couples TRBV4-1 to TRBJ2-1; TRBD2 agrees at 10 bases. The CDR3 is made up of 16 amino acids. Trimming took 4 bases from V and 0 from J; bases not matched to a gene: 3. Looked up from germline, CDR1 is MGHRA and CDR2 is YSYEKL.

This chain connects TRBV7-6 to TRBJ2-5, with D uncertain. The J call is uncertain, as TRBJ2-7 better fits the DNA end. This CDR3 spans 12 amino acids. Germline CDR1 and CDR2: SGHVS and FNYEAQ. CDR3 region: CASSLGAYEQYF. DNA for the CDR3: TGTGCCAGCAGCTTAGGTGCCTACGAGCAGTACTTC.

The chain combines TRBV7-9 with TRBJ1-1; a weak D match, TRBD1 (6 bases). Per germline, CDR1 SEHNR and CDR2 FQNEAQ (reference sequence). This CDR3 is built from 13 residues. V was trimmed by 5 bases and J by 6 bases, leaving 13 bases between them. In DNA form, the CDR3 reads TGTGCCAGCAGCGGGCAACAGGGAGCTGAAGCTTTCTTT. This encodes CASSGQQGAEAFF.

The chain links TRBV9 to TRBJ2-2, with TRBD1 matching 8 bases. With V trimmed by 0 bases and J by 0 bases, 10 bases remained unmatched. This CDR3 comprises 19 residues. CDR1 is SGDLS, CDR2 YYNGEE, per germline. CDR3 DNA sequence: TGTGCCAGCAGCGTAGCCTGGACAGGGATGAGGGCGAACACCGGGGAGCTGTTTTTT. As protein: CASSVAWTGMRANTGELFF.

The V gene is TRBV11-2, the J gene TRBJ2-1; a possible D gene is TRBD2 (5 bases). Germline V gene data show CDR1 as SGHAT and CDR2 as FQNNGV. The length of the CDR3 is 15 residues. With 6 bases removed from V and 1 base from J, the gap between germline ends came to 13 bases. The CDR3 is CASRPTTPSYNEQFF. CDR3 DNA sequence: TGTGCCAGCAGACCGACTACCCCTTCCTACAATGAGCAGTTCTTC.

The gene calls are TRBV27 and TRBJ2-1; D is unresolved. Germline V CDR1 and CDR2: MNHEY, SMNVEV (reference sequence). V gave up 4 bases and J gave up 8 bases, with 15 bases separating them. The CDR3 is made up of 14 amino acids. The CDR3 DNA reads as TGTGCCAGCAGTTCCGCGTATAGTTTCGATGAGCAGTTCTTC. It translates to CASSSAYSFDEQFF.

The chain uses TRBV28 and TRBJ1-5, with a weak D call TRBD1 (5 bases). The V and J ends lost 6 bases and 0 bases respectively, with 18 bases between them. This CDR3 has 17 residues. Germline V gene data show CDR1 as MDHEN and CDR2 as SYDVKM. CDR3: CASREEGMGGSNQPQHF. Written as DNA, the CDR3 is TGTGCCAGCAGAGAAGAGGGGATGGGGGGTAGCAATCAGCCCCAGCATTTT.

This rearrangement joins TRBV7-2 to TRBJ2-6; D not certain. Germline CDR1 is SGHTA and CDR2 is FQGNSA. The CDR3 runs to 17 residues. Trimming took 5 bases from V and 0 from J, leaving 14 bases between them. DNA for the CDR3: TGTGCCAGCAGCCTCGAGGTTTTTCTCTCTGGGGCCAACGTCCTGACTTTC. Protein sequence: CASSLEVFLSGANVLTF.

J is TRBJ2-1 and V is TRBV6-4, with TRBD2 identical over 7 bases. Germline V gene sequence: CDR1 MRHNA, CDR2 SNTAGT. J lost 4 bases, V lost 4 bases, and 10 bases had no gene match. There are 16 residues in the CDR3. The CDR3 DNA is TGTGCCAGCAGTGCAACCGGGGCTAGCGGTTACAATGAGCAGTTCTTC. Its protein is CASSATGASGYNEQFF.

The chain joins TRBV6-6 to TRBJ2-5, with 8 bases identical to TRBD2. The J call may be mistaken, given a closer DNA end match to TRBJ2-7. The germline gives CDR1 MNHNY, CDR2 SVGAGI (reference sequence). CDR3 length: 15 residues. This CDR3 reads CASSPSGTRSYEQYF. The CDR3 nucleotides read TGTGCCAGCAGTCCGTCCGGGACTAGGTCCTACGAGCAGTACTTC.

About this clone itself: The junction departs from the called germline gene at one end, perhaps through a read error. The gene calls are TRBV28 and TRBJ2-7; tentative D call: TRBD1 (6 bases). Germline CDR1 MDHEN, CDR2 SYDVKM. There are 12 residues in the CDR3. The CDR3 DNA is TGTGCCAGCAGTTCCGGACAGAGAGTTAGTAATTTC. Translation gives CASSSGQRVSNF. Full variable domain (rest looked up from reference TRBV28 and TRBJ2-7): DVKVTQSSRYLVKRTGEKVFLECVQDMDHENMFWYRQDPGLGLRLIYFSYDVKMKEKGDIPEGYSVSREKKERFSLILESASTNQTSMYLCASSSGQRVSNFGPGTRLTVT.

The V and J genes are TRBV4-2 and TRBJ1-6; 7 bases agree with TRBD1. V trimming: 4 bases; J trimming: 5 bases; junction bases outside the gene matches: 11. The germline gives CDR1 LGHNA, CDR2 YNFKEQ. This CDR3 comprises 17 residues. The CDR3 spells CASSRSTGEQNNSPLHF. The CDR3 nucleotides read TGTGCCAGCAGCCGCAGTACAGGGGAGCAAAATAATTCACCCCTCCACTTT.

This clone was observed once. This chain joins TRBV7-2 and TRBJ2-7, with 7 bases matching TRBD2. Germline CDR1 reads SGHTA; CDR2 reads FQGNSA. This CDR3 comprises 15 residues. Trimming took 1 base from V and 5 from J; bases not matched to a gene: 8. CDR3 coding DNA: TGTGCCAGCAGCTTAGGGGGCGGGAGTCGGAACGAGCAGTACTTC. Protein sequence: CASSLGGGSRNEQYF.